The sequence of this T cell receptor beta chain was determined in a study of cytomegalovirus exposure and HLA in healthy donors. It was with 60 Vbeta and 13 Jbeta primers that the PCR ran. Generated by immunoSEQ multiplex PCR, the TCRdb table keeps only in-frame clones and is missing some. The data hold 200,000 to 250,000 clones, with about three quarters observed a single time. Sample: PBMCs. The source is a man between 18 and 29 years old in good health and CMV-seronegative.

The CDR3 sequence is CASSPGLAGEVYEQYF. DNA of the CDR3: TGTGCCAGCAGTCCTGGACTAGCGGGTGAAGTCTACGAGCAGTACTTC. This sequence joins TRBV27 and TRBJ2-7; TRBD2 agrees at 11 bases. J was trimmed by 3 bases and V by 5 bases; bases with no gene match: 9. Germline V gene sequence: CDR1 MNHEY, CDR2 SMNVEV (reference sequence). The CDR3 runs 16 residues.